Below, 20 T cell receptor beta chains from the same sample are listed, as sequenced in a study of CD8+CD57+ T cells in acquired aplastic anemia. The TCR beta profiling, which covered VDJ combination and CDR3 sequence, was carried out using genomic DNA as the template. TCRdb passed the reads through MiXCR, listing each CDR3 protein once. In the table there are some 410,000 distinct CDR3 sequences, 65% to 75% of which are singletons. Sequencing used sorted CD4+, CD8+, or CD8+CD57+ T cells (not recorded which) from PBMCs. The receptors were gathered from a human donor in good health, serving as a control.

On this clonotype itself: One junction end does not reproduce the germline sequence, and a read error may be involved. V usage is TRBV7-9 and J usage is TRBJ2-7; D is perhaps TRBD2 (7 bases). CDR1 and CDR2 from the germline V gene are SEHNR and FQNEAQ (reference sequence). The length of the CDR3 is 14 residues. The chain's CDR3 is CASSTRGGPREKHF. In DNA, the CDR3 is TGTGCCAGCAGTACTAGGGGGGGACCGCGAGAGAAGCACTTC.

This clonotype was seen ten or more times. The gene calls are TRBV6-1 and TRBJ1-6, with TRBD1 as a possible D gene (5 bases). V was clipped by 4 bases and J by 8 bases, with 12 bases between them. CDR1 is MNHNS, CDR2 SASEGT, per germline. The CDR3 has 14 amino acids. The CDR3 nucleotides are TGTGCCAGCAGTGTTTTACAGGTGGATTCACCCCTCCACTTT. Translating it yields CASSVLQVDSPLHF.

Concerning this clonotype itself: An end of the junction differs from the germline gene, which may be a read error. The rearrangement joins TRBV29-1 to TRBJ2-6, with TRBD1 matching over 8 bases. CDR1 and CDR2 (germline): SQVTM, ANQGSEA. This CDR3 contains 14 residues. CDR3 amino acids: CSALTAQGANGHTF. The CDR3 DNA follows: TGCAGCGCTCTTACAGCTCAGGGGGCCAATGGCCACACCTTC.

As regards this clonotype: Its ends do not fully match the called genes, so a read error is possible. The chain recombines TRBV29-1 with TRBJ2-6; a weak D match, TRBD1 (5 bases). The CDR3 loop spans 15 amino acids. CDR1 and CDR2 (germline): SQVTM, ANQGSEA. CDR3 sequence (DNA): TGCAGTGCTACACAGGAACCCTCTGGGGCGAACGTCCTGACTTTC. It encodes CSATQEPSGANVLTF.

This chain uses TRBV7-2 with TRBJ2-7; TRBD1 might be the D (6 bases). Deletions cut 3 bases from V and 2 bases from J, with 14 bases between. The CDR3 has 15 residues. In germline, CDR1 is SGHTA, CDR2 FQGNSA. The DNA for the CDR3 is TGTGCCAGCAGCTTGGGGGCAGGGGTTACCTACGAGCAGTACTTC. It codes for CASSLGAGVTYEQYF.

This clonotype was detected once. V gene TRBV5-1 combines with J gene TRBJ2-1; 10 bases fit TRBD1. The CDR3 covers 14 residues. V shed 4 bases, J shed 9 bases, and the junction held 7 bases outside the gene matches. Germline V lookup: CDR1 SGHRS, CDR2 YFSETQ. CDR3 nucleotide sequence: TGCGCCAGCAGCCGGGACGGGACAGGGGTTGAGCAGTTCTTC. Translation: CASSRDGTGVEQFF. Drawing the rest from reference TRBV5-1 and TRBJ2-1, the complete variable domain is KAGVTQTPRYLIKTRGQQVTLSCSPISGHRSVSWYQQTPGQGLQFLFEYFSETQRNKGNFPGRFSGRQFSNSRSEMNVSTLELGDSALYLCASSRDGTGVEQFFGPGTRLTVL.

The rearrangement links TRBV10-3 to TRBJ2-3; tentatively, D is TRBD1 or TRBD2 (6 bases each). In germline, CDR1 is ENHRY, CDR2 SYGVKD. The CDR3 extends over 15 amino acids. Trimming removed 4 bases at V and 14 bases at J, with 25 bases between. Here the CDR3 DNA reads TGTGCCATCAGTGGTCGGCTAGTGGGGGGCCCTAGTCTGTATTTT. Translated: CAISGRLVGGPSLYF.

Comment on this clonotype: The junction and the germline gene differ at one end; a read error may be behind it. V and J are TRBV7-2 and TRBJ2-7; weak D call: TRBD2 (5 bases). The CDR3 spans 15 residues. Germline-derived CDR1 and CDR2 are SGHTA and FQGNSA. The CDR3 reads CASILDAGLTLAKYF. In DNA, the CDR3 is TGTGCCAGCATCCTAGACGCGGGCCTAACGCTAGCCAAATATTTC.

The genes are TRBV9 and TRBJ2-1; D may be TRBD1 or TRBD2 (5 bases each). The CDR3 spans 15 residues. Germline V gene sequence: CDR1 SGDLS, CDR2 YYNGEE. Trimming left V 0 bases short and J 11 bases short, with 18 bases between. In nucleotides, the CDR3 is TGTGCCAGCAGCGTAGGCCCTCAGGGAGCGAGTCAGCAGTTCTTC. Protein sequence: CASSVGPQGASQQFF.

As to this clonotype: A read error may account for a junction end that differs from germline. The chain recombines TRBV7-2 with TRBJ1-5, with TRBD1 identical over 8 bases. Per germline, CDR1 SGHTA and CDR2 FQGNSA. There are 14 residues in the CDR3. CDR3 DNA sequence: TGTGCCAGCAGCTTAGTAGGACAGGGCCACTATGAGTACTTT. As protein: CASSLVGQGHYEYF.

Note on this clonotype: The CDR3 end shows no conserved phenylalanine or tryptophan, and so a read error is likely. Because the CDR3's place on the DNA is in doubt, the DNA is left out and the CDR3 is given as listed by TCRdb. The rearrangement joins TRBV24-1 to TRBJ1-5. Termini included, the CDR3 measures 13 amino acids. Germline V lookup: CDR1 KGHDR, CDR2 SFDVKD. The CDR3 loop is CATSDRGTKPQPY.

In regard to this clonotype: The CDR3 does not close with the conserved phenylalanine or tryptophan, likely indicating a read error. No DNA is shown, since the ends of the CDR3 on it are uncertain; the CDR3 is the one TCRdb lists. The chain joins TRBV19 to TRBJ1-5; the table's D gene call, TRBD1, was not cross checked with the DNA. The CDR3 sequence runs 16 residues, both termini included. Per germline, CDR1 LNHDA and CDR2 SQIVND (reference sequence). The chain's CDR3 is CASSRLNRGAYEQYFV.

This clonotype has at least ten counts. The chain couples TRBV20-1 to TRBJ2-1; no clear D gene. V lost 4 bases to trimming and J lost 5 bases, with 9 bases between them. Germline lookup yields CDR1 DFQATT and CDR2 SNEGSKA (reference sequence). CDR3 length: 12 amino acids. This CDR3 is CSAMRNNNEQFF. The DNA of the CDR3 is TGCAGTGCTATGAGGAATAACAATGAGCAGTTCTTC.

V and J are TRBV2 and TRBJ1-6; D not resolved. CDR3 length equals 15 residues. Trimming cost V 6 bases and J 13 bases, with 22 bases left between them. Germline CDR1 SNHLY, CDR2 FYNNEI. The CDR3 here is CASSLGLGINFPLHF. As DNA, the CDR3 is TGTGCCAGCAGCTTAGGATTGGGAATAAATTTTCCCCTCCACTTT.

The chain combines TRBV7-3 with TRBJ2-7, with 7 bases matching TRBD2. Germline V lookup: CDR1 SGHTA, CDR2 FQGTGA. V shed 6 bases, J shed 2 bases, and the junction held 7 bases outside the gene matches. The CDR3 sequence is 14 residues long. The CDR3 region is CASSCTSATYEQYV. The CDR3 DNA follows: TGTGCCAGCAGTTGCACTAGCGCCACCTACGAGCAGTACGTC.

This chain connects TRBV5-5 to TRBJ2-6, with D tentatively TRBD1 (5 bases). V shed 4 bases and J shed 4 bases, with 9 bases lying between them. CDR3 length: 14 amino acids. Looked up from germline, CDR1 is SGHKS and CDR2 is YYEKEE (reference sequence). The DNA for the CDR3 is TGTGCCAGCAGCCCACGGACAGGGGCCAACGTCCTGACTTTC. Translating it yields CASSPRTGANVLTF.

The chain recombines TRBV25-1 with TRBJ1-2, with TRBD1 matching 9 bases. After removal of 7 bases from V and 8 bases from J, the junction contained 14 bases not matched to a gene. Germline V gene lookup returns CDR1 MGHDK and CDR2 SYGVNS. There are 15 residues in the CDR3. The CDR3 here is CASMGTGRVLEGYTF. In DNA, the CDR3 is TGTGCCAGCATGGGGACAGGGAGAGTGCTCGAGGGCTACACCTTC.

The chain is built from TRBV19 and TRBJ1-1; 8 positions match TRBD1. Germline CDR1 reads LNHDA; CDR2 reads SQIVND (reference sequence). Losses at the gene ends were 9 bases for V and 4 bases for J; bases not matched to a gene: 13. This CDR3 has 15 residues. CDR3 in DNA: TGTGCCAGCAGCTGGCCGGGACAGGCCAGCACTGAAGCTTTCTTT. Protein sequence: CASSWPGQASTEAFF.

The J gene is TRBJ1-5, the V gene TRBV7-9; no definite D call. Germline V gene sequence: CDR1 SEHNR, CDR2 FQNEAQ (reference sequence). With 6 bases removed from V and 12 bases from J, the gap between germline ends came to 15 bases. The CDR3 spans 12 residues. The DNA for the CDR3 is TGTGCCAGCAGAGGAAGCCATCAGGACCAGCATTTT. Translated, it gives CASRGSHQDQHF. Together with reference TRBV7-9 and TRBJ1-5, the CDR3 gives the full variable domain: DTGVSQNPRHKITKRGQNVTFRCDPISEHNRLYWYRQTLGQGPEFLTYFQNEAQLEKSRLLSDRFSAERPKGSFSTLEIQRTEQGDSAMYLCASRGSHQDQHFGDGTRLSIL.

This clonotype was seen many times. The V call is TRBV4-1, the J call TRBJ2-6; 9 bases fit TRBD2. This CDR3 is 16 amino acids long. CDR1 and CDR2 (germline): MGHRA, YSYEKL. V was clipped by 3 bases and J by 2 bases; unmatched bases: 2. The CDR3 spells CASSQAGGTGANVLTF. For the CDR3, the DNA is TGCGCCAGCAGCCAGGCGGGGGGGACTGGGGCCAACGTCCTGACTTTC.